The 17 T cell receptor beta chains given below trace back to one sample, sequenced in a study of CD4+ T cells in melanoma. Assay used: immunoSEQ multiplex PCR; TCRdb lists only in-frame clones, some missing. Of more than 90,000 clones listed, over 80% were seen once; the top ten hold 3% to 4%. The specimen sequenced was peripheral blood. The origin of the receptors is a human donor with melanoma.

The rearrangement joins TRBV4-1 to TRBJ2-7, with 9 nucleotides matching TRBD2. This CDR3 has 15 amino acids. CDR1 is MGHRA, CDR2 YSYEKL, per germline. V was pared by 8 bases and J by 5 bases, with 13 bases of the junction left unmatched. The CDR3 region has the DNA TGCGCCAGCGGTCTTATGCCTAGCGGGACCGACGAGCAGTACTTC. Translation gives CASGLMPSGTDEQYF.

This clone was counted between two and nine times. This rearrangement joins TRBV5-6 to TRBJ2-7; TRBD2 is a possible D gene (5 bases). The CDR3 is 15 amino acids. The germline V gene has CDR1 SGHDT and CDR2 YYEEEE. Trimming pared 1 base from V and 0 bases from J, leaving 11 bases between. The CDR3 is CASSLKRKSSYEQYF. In DNA, the CDR3 is TGTGCCAGCAGCTTGAAGCGGAAAAGCTCCTACGAGCAGTACTTC.

This chain connects TRBV14 to TRBJ2-1, with 9 bases that match TRBD2. V lost 1 base and J lost 7; bases outside the gene matches: 5. Germline V lookup: CDR1 SGHDN, CDR2 FVKESK. This CDR3 region has 15 residues. The CDR3, as DNA: TGTGCCAGCAGCCAAGCTAGCGGGGTATCAAATGAGCAGTTCTTC. Its protein product is CASSQASGVSNEQFF.

The count of this clone is one. The gene calls are TRBV5-1 and TRBJ2-5; no firm D call. The germline V gene encodes CDR1 SGHRS and CDR2 YFSETQ. The V end was cut by 1 base, the J end by 2 bases, with 6 bases between. This CDR3 has 13 residues. For the CDR3, the DNA is TGCGCCAGCAGCTTGCGGTTACAAGAGACCCAGTACTTC. This gives the protein CASSLRLQETQYF.

J is TRBJ2-3 and V is TRBV11-2; no clear D. CDR1 and CDR2 from the germline V gene are SGHAT and FQNNGV. The ends were cut back, 1 base at V and 0 bases at J, with 5 bases in the middle. There are 14 residues in the CDR3. DNA for the CDR3: TGTGCCAGCAGCTTAGTAAGGAGCACAGATACGCAGTATTTT. It translates to CASSLVRSTDTQYF.

The chain uses TRBV9 and TRBJ2-2; TRBD1 might be the D (7 bases). Germline V gene data show CDR1 as SGDLS and CDR2 as YYNGEE. The CDR3 is made up of 16 amino acids. Trimming cost V 4 bases and J 0 bases, with 13 bases left between them. CDR3 sequence (DNA): TGTGCCAGCAGCCCCAGGGGGGACTCGAACACCGGGGAGCTGTTTTTT. It specifies CASSPRGDSNTGELFF.

The V call is TRBV7-2, the J call TRBJ1-2; a weak D match, TRBD1 (6 bases). The CDR3 spans 16 residues. Trimming took off 5 bases at V and 2 bases at J, with 18 bases between the two ends. The germline CDR1 and CDR2 sequences are SGHTA and FQGNSA. CDR3: CASSLTAGTRNYGYTF. The CDR3 DNA sequence: TGTGCCAGCAGCCTAACCGCCGGGACAAGAAACTATGGCTACACCTTC.

V and J are TRBV30 and TRBJ1-3; 7 bases line up with TRBD1. This CDR3 region has 15 residues. V shed 7 bases, J shed 1 base, and the junction held 10 bases outside the gene matches. Germline CDR1 is GTSNPN and CDR2 is SVGIG (reference sequence). In nucleotides, the CDR3 is TGTGCCTCAGACCAGGGGGGTGTTTCTGGAAACACCATATATTTT. It codes for CASDQGGVSGNTIYF.

V gene TRBV15 combines with J gene TRBJ2-7, with TRBD2 identical over 8 bases. V trimming: 3 bases; J trimming: 4 bases; junction bases outside the gene matches: 8. The CDR3 contains 15 residues. Germline V CDR1 and CDR2: LNHNV, YYDKDF (reference sequence). CDR3: CATSRAPAGGYEQYF. The DNA of the CDR3 is TGTGCCACCAGCAGGGCCCCCGCGGGAGGTTACGAGCAGTACTTC.

J is TRBJ1-5 and V is TRBV30; D is uncertain. The CDR3 has 13 amino acids. CDR1 GTSNPN and CDR2 SVGIG come from the germline V gene (reference sequence). Trimming removed 1 base at V and 3 bases at J, with 7 bases between. Here the CDR3 reads CAWSERLNQPQHF. The CDR3, as DNA: TGTGCCTGGAGTGAACGGCTCAATCAGCCCCAGCATTTT. The variable domain in full, completed from reference TRBV30 and TRBJ1-5, reads SQTIHQWPATLVQPVGSPLSLECTVEGTSNPNLYWYRQAAGRGLQLLFYSVGIGQISSEVPQNLSASRPQDRQFILSSKKLLLSDSGFYLCAWSERLNQPQHFGDGTRLSIL.

The chain uses TRBV9 and TRBJ1-2; D not certain. The V and J ends lost 0 bases and 3 bases respectively, with 9 bases between them. The CDR3 extends over 14 amino acids. Germline lookup yields CDR1 SGDLS and CDR2 YYNGEE. The CDR3 nucleotides are TGTGCCAGCAGCGTAGCTTCGACTGACTATGGCTACACCTTC. Encoded protein: CASSVASTDYGYTF.

V is TRBV4-3 and J is TRBJ2-5; perhaps TRBD1 as D (6 bases). V gave up 0 bases and J gave up 5 bases, with 13 bases separating them. This CDR3 has 15 amino acids. CDR1 and CDR2 from the germline V gene are LGHNA and YSLEER. This CDR3 is CASSQEAGVWETQYF. The DNA for the CDR3 is TGCGCCAGCAGCCAAGAGGCAGGGGTTTGGGAGACCCAGTACTTC.

The chain links TRBV4-1 to TRBJ2-3; TRBD2 aligns across 10 bases. Germline lookup yields CDR1 MGHRA and CDR2 YSYEKL. With 6 bases clipped from V and 5 bases from J, the junction kept 8 bases outside the gene matches. CDR3 length: 15 amino acids. CDR3 amino acids: CASRPSGRAEDTQYF. The CDR3 nucleotides read TGCGCCAGCAGGCCTAGCGGGAGAGCGGAAGATACGCAGTATTTT.

The gene calls are TRBV5-1 and TRBJ1-5; 7 bases are shared with TRBD1. The CDR3 consists of 15 residues. The J segment lost 3 bases and the V segment lost 0 bases, leaving 3 bases of the junction unmatched. From germline, CDR1 is SGHRS and CDR2 YFSETQ. CDR3 DNA: TGCGCCAGCAGCTTGGGGGACAGCGCCAATCAGCCCCAGCATTTT. Its translation: CASSLGDSANQPQHF.

CDR3 in DNA: TGTGCCAGCGGAGAACTAGCGGGGGGGGCAGATACGCAGTATTTT. It translates to CASGELAGGADTQYF. The chain employs TRBV25-1 and TRBJ2-3; 13 nucleotides align to TRBD2. The CDR3 length is 15 residues. Germline V gene data show CDR1 as MGHDK and CDR2 as SYGVNS. V shed 8 bases, J shed 4 bases, and the junction held 6 bases outside the gene matches.

The rearrangement links TRBV2 to TRBJ2-3; D gene unclear. V was pared by 3 bases and J by 6 bases, with 4 bases between. This CDR3 is 11 amino acids long. Germline V lookup: CDR1 SNHLY, CDR2 FYNNEI. CDR3 nucleotides: TGTGCCAGCAGTGACGGGGATACGCAGTATTTT. This gives the protein CASSDGDTQYF.

The V and J genes are TRBV7-9 and TRBJ1-3, with D perhaps matching TRBD1 (5 bases). The germline gives CDR1 SEHNR, CDR2 FQNEAQ (reference sequence). V lost 5 bases, J lost 4 bases, and 15 bases lay in between. The CDR3 is 15 residues long. The DNA of the CDR3 is TGTGCCAGCAGCCCCCGTACAGGCGAGGGAAACACCATATATTTT. Translated: CASSPRTGEGNTIYF.